This T cell receptor beta chain was obtained from a study of cytomegalovirus exposure and HLA in healthy donors (dated by TCRdb to 2017 to 2019). Concerning the study at large: In an earlier analysis of several hundred of the donors, 250 to 350 Gb of sequence data and 100 million or so unique TCR beta sequences from some 170 million T cells were reported. The later analysis used no new phenotypic data to find candidate immune exposures, relying instead on TCR beta sequences and their occurrence across donors. On average, around 240,000 unique TCR beta nucleotide sequences were sequenced per donor among a few hundred genotyped donors of the cohort, with about 17% of those sequences being non-productive. Besides the first cohort of 500 to 700 subjects, a separate validation cohort made up of some 110 different subjects was used. Among the approximately 430 genotyped donors, about 83% belonged to the genetic ancestry cluster associated with self-reported Caucasian donors. A later analysis re-examined previously published TCR beta repertoires from about 670 donors and added high-resolution HLA genotyping to investigate patterns of TCR occurrence. An earlier analysis of 500 to 650 of the donors applied high-throughput TCR beta sequencing to assess whether each TCR beta V gene segment acted as functional or pseudogenic. All discovery cohort repertoires had been generated on a single sequencing platform. The number of typed donors differed by locus: roughly 629-640 for A, B, C, DRB1 and DQB1; approximately 540 for DQA1; around 580 for DPA1; and some 450 for DPB1. Roughly 300 gigabases of sequencing data and 80 million or so unique TCR sequences were included in an early release covering around 600 HLA-typed donors. The study aimed to test whether signatures of past pathogen exposure could be identified by cataloging public T cell receptors. Several DR-DQ haplotypes were treated as single units for association and clustering because of strong linkage in the cohort. The study profiled the T cell repertoires of 550 to 700 subjects by immunosequencing and related them to cytomegalovirus serostatus. HLA typing covered class I and class II loci at four-digit resolution. Genome-wide SNP genotypes for about 60% of the 666 donors were used in a later genetic analysis, which treated that subset as a discovery cohort. To predict cytomegalovirus infection status, the study brought together high-throughput TCR immunosequencing, statistical association of individual TCRs with disease status, and machine learning. Donor age, sex, ethnicity and CMV serostatus were compiled together with the repertoire data.

Worth noting for this clone: Its antigen remains undetermined. No clone much larger than this one lies a single base away; base qualities are absent.

The cohort consisted of more than 650 healthy bone marrow donors. At the time of sampling, every cohort member was nominally healthy, though immune exposures that went unrecorded were likely present. The donor tested CMV seropositive, placing the donor among the roughly 300 seropositive members of the cohort. Every donor gave a peripheral blood sample, and the peripheral blood mononuclear cells from that sample were used for TCR beta sequencing. The Qiagen DNeasy Blood Extraction Kit was used to extract genomic DNA from the blood cell samples. Germline trimming amounts to 1 base on V and 6 bases on J, with 5 as the count of junction bases outside the gene matches. Spanning cysteine to phenylalanine, the CDR3 consists of 14 amino acids. The entry retains the CDR3 DNA only, 42 bases that are in frame from base 1. CDR1 MGHRA and CDR2 YSYEKL are derived from the germline V gene. Libraries were prepared through the immunoSEQ multiplex PCR assay. For the multiplex PCR, a mixture combining 60 forward primers for TCR Vbeta segments and 13 reverse primers for TCR Jbeta segments was used. The CDR3 region of rearranged TCR beta genes was amplified from genomic DNA with a multiplex PCR assay. The amplified TCR beta libraries were sequenced on the Illumina HiSeq System as 87-base-pair reads. Concerning the study's data processing: In a later analysis, about 80 million unique TCR beta chains were counted across the roughly 610 repertoires, and roughly 10 million of these chains were shared by at least two donors. Raw reads were error-corrected and collapsed into unique sequences by a nearest-neighbor algorithm in which closely related sequences were merged to remove PCR and sequencing errors. CDR3 sequences were aligned to IMGT reference sequences to assign V, D and J gene segments. For a sequence to be retained, at least a six-nucleotide match to both a V gene segment and a J gene segment was required. A rearrangement counted as productive if the CDR3 had no stop codons and remained in frame with V and J, and every other rearrangement counted as non-productive. CDR3 was defined by IMGT convention, running from the second conserved V-encoded cysteine to the conserved J-encoded phenylalanine. In an earlier analysis of approximately 590 of the donors, sequences lacking an unambiguous match to a single V gene segment were excluded. An earlier analysis of approximately 590 of the donors classified V segments as functional when productive rearrangements were above 56.7% and as segregating when the standard deviation between donors was above 5%. A statistical classification framework was built for diagnosing cytomegalovirus status from the catalog of TCR beta chain sequences. In a later analysis, TCR nucleotide sequences were compared against IMGT/GENE-DB human TR gene sequences so that V and J genes could be assigned. Using the TCRdist pipeline, a later analysis assigned CDR3 sequences along with most-parsimonious VDJ recombination scenarios. A later analysis defined each TCR beta chain by its CDR3 amino acid sequence plus V-gene family, and excluded reads lacking a unique V-gene family. As a way to deal with suspected cross-contamination and a sequencing artifact, a later analysis dropped 450 to 600 nucleotide sequences that were highly shared and had low generation probability. For each public chain, a later analysis derived a clonal expansion index from normalized ranks of inferred template counts within each repertoire. A later analysis computed generation probabilities with a VDJ recombination model fitted to out-of-frame rearrangements, and checked the results against IGoR. In a later analysis, hypergeometric tests were used to score TCR-TCR, TCR-HLA and TCR-CMV co-occurrence, with a repertoire-size bias correction applied to TCR pairs. False discovery rates were estimated in a later analysis by permuting HLA or CMV assignments 20 times. A later analysis grouped co-occurring TCRs with DBSCAN, adding TCRdist sequence similarity when clustering within HLA-allele-positive subsets. Co-occurrence clustering excluded repertoires with fewer than 30,000 or more than 120,000 public chains, plus five with anomalous nucleotide sharing. In its TCRdb copy, this immuneACCESS table keeps in-frame sequences only and misses some clones. Where compared with another copy, unresolved V genes explain less than half of these, and the others have no known cause. D and trimming were read from the DNA, whereas the V and J calls and clone size are those reported in that table. For this sample the table gives around 150,000 clones, of which around four fifths were detected only once. The ten top clones hold around 4.1% of the sample.

Paper-wide results and their limitations: Some IMGT-functional V segments, including TRBV6-2 and TRBV6-3, could not be told apart with the 87-base-pair reads, so those segments were excluded. A cluster of highly shared sequence variants was judged likely to be a technical artifact of the sequencing pipeline. Most CMV-associated TCR beta chains appeared to be HLA-restricted in a later analysis, and the HLA associations seemed to be driven largely by CMV exposure. Most TCR sequences were observed very rarely across donors, whereas some public TCRs were present in many individuals. A further reported finding was that TCR beta sequences accurately predicted the HLA-A and HLA-B alleles for most subjects in the first cohort. Correlated functional status among segregating V segments might be attributable to linkage disequilibrium, but an unknown experimental factor could not be ruled out. In a later analysis, HLA-associated TCR beta chains were found to be more clonally expanded and to have lower generation probabilities than equally common non-associated chains. In an earlier analysis of about 540 of the donors, most TCR beta V segments were observed in productive rearrangements about 87% or about 30% of the time, broadly matching IMGT annotations. In the study, some 180 TCR beta chains were listed as associated with cytomegalovirus. In a later genetic analysis, a missense DCLRE1C variant was associated with V-gene and J-gene trimming of TCR beta chains, and the association was replicated in an independent cohort. In this cohort, only TCR beta chains were sequenced, and detectable features were limited by the absence of alpha or paired-chain data. The classifier was reported to diagnose cytomegalovirus status with high specificity and sensitivity in both the original cohort and the validation cohort. CMV serostatus was the only immune exposure information available for the cohort. According to a later analysis, TCR association rates differed among HLA loci, with DRB1 alleles showing the most associated TCRs and HLA-C alleles showing the fewest. Specific HLA alleles were associated with some 15,000 TCR beta sequences at a false discovery rate of 0.05 in a later analysis. Compared with the approximately 720-donor mean, donors in an Asian-associated ancestry cluster had fewer N-insertions in productive TCRs, according to a later genetic analysis. Because HLA typing was missing for some donors at each locus, association tests included only the typed subset. Presence/absence analyses assumed roughly uniform sequencing depth across donors, an assumption that may not hold. In vitro tests confirmed that three of the cytomegalovirus-associated TCR beta chains recognize cytomegalovirus antigens. Assigning TCR associations to individual alleles was difficult when HLA alleles, especially DR and DQ, strongly co-occurred. According to a later analysis, parvovirus B19, influenza, CMV and Epstein-Barr virus appeared linked to several top co-occurrence clusters. The authors suggested that the approach could potentially be extended to other disease states and immunological phenotypes. The earlier analysis of approximately 590 of the donors excluded approximately 15 rarely observed V segments, including chromosome 9 orphons, because counts were too low.

In this chain, TRBV4-1 is recombined with TRBJ1-2, with 7 central nucleotides matching TRBD1. Input material: PBMCs. The receptor's source is a man aged 50 to 60 in good health and CMV-seropositive. The sequence in DNA is TGCGCCAGCAGCCAAGGAACAGGGGACAATGGCTACACCTTC. Its coded protein is CASSQGTGDNGYTF.